This TCR beta chain comes out of a study of blood T cells in healthy people across ages. Germline V gene sequence: CDR1 SGDLS, CDR2 YYNGEE. This CDR3 region has 15 residues. A second 7 to 11 cycle PCR used barcoded and J-beta primers. TCRdb redid the calling of the 5' RACE reads with MiXCR, one entry per CDR3 protein. The sample lists under 950,000 distinct CDR3 sequences; 22% were seen once. Turning to this clonotype: Compared with germline, one end of the junction differs, possibly owing to a read error.

The material sequenced was blood. This chain connects TRBV9 to TRBJ1-6; 7 positions match TRBD1. The receptor was derived from a man in his 70s in good health. The CDR3 DNA reads as TGTGCCAGCAGCGTAGAGTCGACAGGGCAATCACCCCCCCACTTT. Translation gives CASSVESTGQSPPHF.